The present T cell receptor (beta chain) was sequenced within a study of blood T cell repertoires in COVID-19. Study-level information: COVID-19 samples, acute and convalescent, were from the United States, Italy and Spain. The cDNA or gDNA used as material had been derived from T cells, B-cell-depleted T cells, or PBMCs.

The CDR3 length is 15 residues. Germline CDR1 and CDR2: SGHTS and YDEGEE. Deletions cut 1 base from V and 1 base from J, with 12 bases between. In the source study's methods: Reference gene primer amplification yielded estimated nucleated cell counts. Profiled with immunoSEQ multiplex PCR; TCRdb holds only in-frame clones, not every one. That table supplies the V and J calls and clone size; D and trimming were determined from the DNA. The sample records about 30,000 clones, about 91% being singletons. This TCR derives from a human donor in a cohort sampled during active COVID-19. Sequencing was performed on peripheral blood. The chain carries TRBV5-8 and TRBJ2-7; D perhaps matches TRBD1 (6 bases). The CDR3 DNA reads as TGTGCCAGCAGCTTGCACAGGGTAAATTCCTACGAGCAGTACTTC. This gives the protein CASSLHRVNSYEQYF.